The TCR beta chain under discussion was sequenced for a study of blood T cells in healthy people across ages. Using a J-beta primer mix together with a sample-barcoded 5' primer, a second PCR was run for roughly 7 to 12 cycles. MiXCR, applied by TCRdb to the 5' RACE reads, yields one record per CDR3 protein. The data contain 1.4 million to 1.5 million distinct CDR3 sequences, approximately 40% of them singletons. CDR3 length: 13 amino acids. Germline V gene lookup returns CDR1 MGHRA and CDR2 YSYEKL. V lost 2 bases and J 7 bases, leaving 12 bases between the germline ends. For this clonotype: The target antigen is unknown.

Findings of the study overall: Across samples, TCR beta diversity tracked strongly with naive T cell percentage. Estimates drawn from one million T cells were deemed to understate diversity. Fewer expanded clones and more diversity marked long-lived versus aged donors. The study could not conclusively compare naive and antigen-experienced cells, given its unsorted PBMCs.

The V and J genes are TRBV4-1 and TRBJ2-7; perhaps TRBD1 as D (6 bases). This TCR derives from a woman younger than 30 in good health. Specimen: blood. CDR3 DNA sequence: TGCGCCAGCAGCCAAACAGGGTCGTGGGAGCAGTACTTC. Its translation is CASSQTGSWEQYF.